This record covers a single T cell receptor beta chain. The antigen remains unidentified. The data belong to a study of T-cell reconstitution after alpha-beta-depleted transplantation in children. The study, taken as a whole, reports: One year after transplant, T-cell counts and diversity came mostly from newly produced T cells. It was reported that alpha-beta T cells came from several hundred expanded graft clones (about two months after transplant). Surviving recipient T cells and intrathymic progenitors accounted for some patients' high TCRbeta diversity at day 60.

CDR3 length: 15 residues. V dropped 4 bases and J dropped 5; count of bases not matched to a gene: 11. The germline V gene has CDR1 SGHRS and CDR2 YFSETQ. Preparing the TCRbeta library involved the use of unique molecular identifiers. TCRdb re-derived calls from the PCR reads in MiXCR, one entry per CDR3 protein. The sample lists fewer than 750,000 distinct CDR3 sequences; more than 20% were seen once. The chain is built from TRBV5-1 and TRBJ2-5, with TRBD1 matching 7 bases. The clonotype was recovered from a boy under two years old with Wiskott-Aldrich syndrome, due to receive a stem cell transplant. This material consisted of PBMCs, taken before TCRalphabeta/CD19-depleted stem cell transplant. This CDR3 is CASSKDRVGSETQYF. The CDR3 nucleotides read TGCGCCAGCAGCAAAGACAGGGTCGGGTCGGAGACCCAGTACTTC.